A single sample gave rise to the 29 T cell receptor beta chains below, sequenced in a study of T cell responses to AZD1222 COVID-19 vaccine. The assay was immunoSEQ multiplex PCR, and TCRdb's table has in-frame clones only and misses some. The top ten clones hold roughly 27% of a sample with around 180,000 clones, 88% of them seen once. Here the sequenced sample was peripheral blood, taken 28 days after the second AZD1222 dose. These receptors were obtained from an adult who received the AZD1222 COVID-19 vaccine.

In nucleotides, the CDR3 is TGTGCCACCAGTGACGGGTCCACAGATACGCAGTATTTT. Its translation: CATSDGSTDTQYF. V is TRBV24-1 and J is TRBJ2-3; D not certain. In germline, CDR1 is KGHDR, CDR2 SFDVKD. The CDR3 is 13 amino acids. The ends were cut back, 4 bases at V and 2 bases at J, with 6 bases in the middle.

The V gene is TRBV3-1 (or the pseudogene TRBV3-2), the J gene TRBJ2-7, with no clear D. The CDR3 extends over 15 amino acids. Between the trimmed V and J ends, which lost 3 bases and 2 bases, there was a span of 14 bases. The germline V gene has CDR1 LGHDT and CDR2 YNNKEL (reference sequence). The DNA for the CDR3 is TGTGCCAGCAGCCACCTAGGCGGATCAGCCTACGAGCAGTACTTC. Translation: CASSHLGGSAYEQYF.

This clone was recorded once. V usage is TRBV27 and J usage is TRBJ1-2; D is unclear. This CDR3 contains 13 residues. Germline lookup yields CDR1 MNHEY and CDR2 SMNVEV (reference sequence). Between the trimmed V and J ends, which lost 5 bases and 8 bases, there was a span of 15 bases. This chain's CDR3 is CASSPSPVGGYTF. The CDR3 region has the DNA TGTGCCAGCAGTCCATCCCCCGTGGGAGGCTACACCTTC.

This sequence joins TRBV28 and TRBJ1-4; maybe TRBD1 (6 bases). Germline V gene lookup returns CDR1 MDHEN and CDR2 SYDVKM. Trimming pared 4 bases from V and 7 bases from J, leaving 13 bases between. The CDR3 sequence is 14 residues long. CDR3 residues: CASSSGQVIEKLFF. DNA of the CDR3: TGTGCCAGCAGTTCGGGACAAGTGATTGAAAAACTGTTTTTT.

This chain uses TRBV7-2 with TRBJ1-2, with a tentative D call TRBD1 (5 bases). Germline values: CDR1 SGHTA, CDR2 FQGNSA. There are 13 residues in the CDR3. V was trimmed by 0 bases and J by 9 bases, leaving 11 bases between them. CDR3 amino acids: CASSLADGASYTF. The CDR3 nucleotides are TGTGCCAGCAGCTTAGCGGATGGGGCTAGCTACACCTTC.

This chain uses TRBV6-5 with TRBJ1-1; the D gene is possibly TRBD1 (6 bases). This CDR3 is built from 14 residues. V shed 0 bases and J shed 5 bases, with 10 bases lying between them. CDR1 MNHEY and CDR2 SVGAGI come from the germline V gene. The CDR3: CASSYSGGQTEAFF. In DNA form, the CDR3 reads TGTGCCAGCAGTTACTCCGGGGGGCAGACTGAAGCTTTCTTT.

This chain connects TRBV19 to TRBJ2-2, with TRBD2 matching over 8 bases. Trimming cost V 9 bases and J 5 bases; bases outside gene matches: 11. This CDR3 contains 15 residues. In germline, CDR1 is LNHDA, CDR2 SQIVND (reference sequence). CDR3 amino acids: CASRAGASGTGELFF. In DNA, the CDR3 is TGTGCCAGCCGGGCGGGGGCTAGCGGGACCGGGGAGCTGTTTTTT.

The chain employs TRBV7-2 and TRBJ1-6; the D is unclear. V lost 2 bases and J 4 bases, leaving 6 bases between the germline ends. The CDR3 is 14 residues long. Germline V gene data show CDR1 as SGHTA and CDR2 as FQGNSA. The CDR3 sequence is CASSLTKYNSPLHF. For the CDR3, the DNA is TGTGCCAGCAGCTTAACCAAATATAATTCACCCCTCCACTTT. The whole variable domain, filled in from reference TRBV7-2 and TRBJ1-6, reads GAGVSQSPSNKVTEKGKDVELRCDPISGHTALYWYRQSLGQGLEFLIYFQGNSAPDKSGLPSDRFSAERTGGSVSTLTIQRTQQEDSAVYLCASSLTKYNSPLHFGNGTRLTVT.

The chain employs TRBV12-3 or TRBV12-4 and TRBJ1-2; the D is unclear. The ends were cut back, 10 bases at V and 4 bases at J, with 13 bases in the middle. This CDR3 region has 12 residues. The CDR3 DNA reads as TGTGCCACCCCGACCGAGCCCTATGGCTACACCTTC. Amino acid sequence: CATPTEPYGYTF.

V and J are TRBV19 and TRBJ1-2; 11 positions match TRBD1. The junction had 10 bases not matched to a gene; V was cut back by 7 bases and J by 3 bases. The CDR3 runs to 16 residues. CDR1 and CDR2 (germline): LNHDA, SQIVND (reference sequence). CDR3 DNA: TGTGCCAGTACCCCCGGGACAGGGGGGGCTTACTATGGCTACACCTTC. Encoded protein: CASTPGTGGAYYGYTF.

The rearrangement joins TRBV18 to TRBJ2-1; D is unresolved. V was clipped by 8 bases and J by 3 bases, with 14 bases between them. This CDR3 is built from 14 residues. Germline assignment: CDR1 KGHSH and CDR2 LQKENI. CDR3 DNA sequence: TGTGCCAGCAGTACAGAGAATATCTACAATGAGCAGTTCTTC. Protein sequence: CASSTENIYNEQFF.

This chain uses TRBV6-5 with TRBJ2-5; 10 bases agree with TRBD2. Germline trimming cut 2 bases from V and 3 bases from J; bases unmatched to any gene: 6. This CDR3 is 16 amino acids long. Germline loops: CDR1 MNHEY, CDR2 SVGAGI. This chain's CDR3 is CASSYTSGIGEETQYF. CDR3 bases: TGTGCCAGCAGTTACACTAGCGGGATCGGGGAAGAGACCCAGTACTTC.

V usage is TRBV7-2 and J usage is TRBJ1-2, with 8 bases that match TRBD1. Germline V gene sequence: CDR1 SGHTA, CDR2 FQGNSA. The CDR3 is 15 residues long. The V and J ends lost 1 base and 2 bases, in that order; junction bases with no gene match: 3. As DNA, the CDR3 is TGTGCCAGCAGCTTAGGGGCAGGGGGCAACTATGGCTACACCTTC. Its protein is CASSLGAGGNYGYTF. The variable domain in full, completed from reference TRBV7-2 and TRBJ1-2, reads GAGVSQSPSNKVTEKGKDVELRCDPISGHTALYWYRQSLGQGLEFLIYFQGNSAPDKSGLPSDRFSAERTGGSVSTLTIQRTQQEDSAVYLCASSLGAGGNYGYTFGSGTRLTVV.

The chain uses TRBV7-9 and TRBJ2-7; maybe TRBD1 (5 bases). With 3 bases removed from V and 1 base from J, the gap between germline ends came to 13 bases. Germline loops: CDR1 SEHNR, CDR2 FQNEAQ (reference sequence). The CDR3 extends over 15 amino acids. This CDR3 is CASSFDRIPSYEQYF. The CDR3 DNA sequence: TGTGCCAGCAGCTTCGACAGAATACCATCCTACGAGCAGTACTTC.

This rearrangement joins TRBV5-1 to TRBJ2-7, with TRBD2 matching over 7 bases. The CDR3 has 15 residues. Trimming at V came to 4 bases and at J to 7 bases, leaving 14 bases not matched to a gene. Germline lookup yields CDR1 SGHRS and CDR2 YFSETQ. The CDR3 region is CASSRSGAVPSEQYF. CDR3 bases: TGCGCCAGCAGCCGGAGCGGGGCCGTTCCTTCGGAGCAGTACTTC.

This chain links TRBV7-2 with TRBJ2-1, with D hard to call. The CDR3 contains 15 residues. CDR1 is SGHTA and CDR2 is FQGNSA in the germline V gene. V was pared by 5 bases and J by 2 bases, with 13 bases between. The DNA for the CDR3 is TGTGCCAGCAGCCCGCCGCCGGCGGCCTACAATGAGCAGTTCTTC. Amino acid sequence: CASSPPPAAYNEQFF.

There are a few counts of this clone. The chain combines TRBV12-3 or TRBV12-4 with TRBJ2-2; D assignment may be TRBD1 or TRBD2 (5 bases each). This CDR3 is 13 amino acids long. V shed 0 bases and J shed 13 bases, with 12 bases lying between them. CDR3 sequence (DNA): TGTGCCAGCAGTTTAGCGGGGACCGTCCGGCTGTTTTTT. It translates to CASSLAGTVRLFF.

This clone appeared a few times. The rearrangement joins TRBV6-2 or TRBV6-3 to TRBJ2-7, with D uncertain. The CDR3 loop spans 11 amino acids. Deletions cut 5 bases from V and 2 bases from J, with 4 bases between. The germline CDR1 and CDR2 sequences are MNHEY and SVGEGT. CDR3 loop: CASSPAYEQYF. The CDR3 region has the DNA TGTGCCAGCAGTCCCGCCTACGAGCAGTACTTC.

This clone has a single count. The genes are TRBV24-1 and TRBJ2-7, with D possibly being TRBD1 or TRBD2 (5 bases each). V lost 3 bases and J 0 bases, leaving 8 bases between the germline ends. This CDR3 has 14 amino acids. The V gene's germline CDR1 is KGHDR and CDR2 SFDVKD. The CDR3 protein is CATSDAGSSYEQYF. CDR3 nucleotides: TGTGCCACCAGTGATGCAGGGAGCTCCTACGAGCAGTACTTC.

The rearrangement links TRBV11-2 to TRBJ2-1; a possible D gene is TRBD2 (6 bases). The germline V gene encodes CDR1 SGHAT and CDR2 FQNNGV. This CDR3 contains 18 residues. Trimming stripped 0 bases from V and 6 bases from J, with 21 bases between. CDR3 region: CASSLEASGQYRSNEQFF. The CDR3 bases are TGTGCCAGCAGCTTAGAGGCCAGCGGGCAATATCGAAGCAATGAGCAGTTCTTC.

The J gene is TRBJ1-5, the V gene TRBV30; D call uncertain. The V gene lost 0 bases and the J gene lost 7 bases, with 7 bases spanning the gap. The CDR3 runs to 12 residues. The germline V gene has CDR1 GTSNPN and CDR2 SVGIG (reference sequence). CDR3 sequence (DNA): TGTGCCTGGAGTGTAGGGAGGCAGCCCCAGCATTTT. It is translated as CAWSVGRQPQHF.

The chain has TRBV27 and TRBJ1-5, with D possibly TRBD1 on 6 matching bases. CDR3 length: 14 amino acids. Germline V gene lookup returns CDR1 MNHEY and CDR2 SMNVEV (reference sequence). Between the trimmed V and J ends, which lost 5 bases and 7 bases, there was a span of 15 bases. Written as DNA, the CDR3 is TGTGCCAGCAGTCGAGGGGGGGGAGACCAGCCCCAGCATTTT. This sequence encodes CASSRGGGDQPQHF.

The rearrangement links TRBV24-1 to TRBJ2-1; TRBD2 matches 14 bases. CDR3 length: 15 residues. V lost 3 bases, J lost 7 bases, and 1 base stayed unmatched. The V gene's germline CDR1 is KGHDR and CDR2 SFDVKD. CDR3 sequence: CATSDRLAGGNEQFF. The CDR3 DNA is TGTGCCACCAGTGATCGACTAGCGGGAGGGAATGAGCAGTTCTTC.

This clone has a handful of counts. V is TRBV11-2 and J is TRBJ2-4; the D gene is possibly TRBD2 (6 bases). The germline V and J ends were trimmed by 6 bases and 8 bases, with 17 bases remaining between them. The CDR3 totals 14 residues. Germline V lookup: CDR1 SGHAT, CDR2 FQNNGV. CDR3 in DNA: TGTGCCAGCAGTCCCGTGAGCGGGCGGGACATTCAGTACTTC. Its protein product is CASSPVSGRDIQYF.

This rearrangement joins TRBV9 to TRBJ2-3; 7 bases line up with TRBD2. The CDR3 spans 16 residues. Germline loops: CDR1 SGDLS, CDR2 YYNGEE. The J segment lost 2 bases and the V segment lost 3 bases, leaving 9 bases of the junction unmatched. CDR3 nucleotide sequence: TGTGCCAGCAGCGACCTAGCGGCCCTATACACAGATACGCAGTATTTT. This translates into CASSDLAALYTDTQYF.

This clone was counted a few times. This chain connects TRBV7-8 to TRBJ1-5; D unclear. The germline CDR1 and CDR2 sequences are SGHVS and FQNEAQ. The CDR3 has 14 amino acids. The V and J ends lost 5 bases and 15 bases respectively, with 23 bases between them. CDR3 sequence: CASSPAGQAWSWHF. The DNA for the CDR3 is TGTGCCAGCAGCCCAGCCGGCCAGGCCTGGAGCTGGCATTTT.

This sequence joins TRBV5-1 and TRBJ2-1, with 14 bases identical to TRBD2. The trim removed 3 bases at V and 9 bases at J, leaving 2 bases unmatched. CDR1 is SGHRS and CDR2 is YFSETQ in the germline V gene. The CDR3 is 14 amino acids. In DNA, the CDR3 is TGCGCCAGCAGCTGGGGACTAGCGGGGGTTGAGCAGTTCTTC. Residues: CASSWGLAGVEQFF.

The chain combines TRBV20-1 with TRBJ1-1; the D is unclear. The germline gives CDR1 DFQATT, CDR2 SNEGSKA (reference sequence). This CDR3 region has 13 residues. V was cut by 3 bases and J by 0 bases, with 8 bases left in between. Written as DNA, the CDR3 is TGCAGTGCTAGTGAACAACTGAACACTGAAGCTTTCTTT. Translation: CSASEQLNTEAFF.

The chain carries TRBV7-8 and TRBJ2-7; 10 bases fit TRBD1. Trimming took 5 bases from V and 6 from J; bases not matched to a gene: 7. The CDR3 length is 14 residues. The germline gives CDR1 SGHVS, CDR2 FQNEAQ. The CDR3 loop is CASSTRDRGVEQYF. Written as DNA, the CDR3 is TGTGCCAGCAGCACCCGGGACAGGGGAGTCGAGCAGTACTTC.